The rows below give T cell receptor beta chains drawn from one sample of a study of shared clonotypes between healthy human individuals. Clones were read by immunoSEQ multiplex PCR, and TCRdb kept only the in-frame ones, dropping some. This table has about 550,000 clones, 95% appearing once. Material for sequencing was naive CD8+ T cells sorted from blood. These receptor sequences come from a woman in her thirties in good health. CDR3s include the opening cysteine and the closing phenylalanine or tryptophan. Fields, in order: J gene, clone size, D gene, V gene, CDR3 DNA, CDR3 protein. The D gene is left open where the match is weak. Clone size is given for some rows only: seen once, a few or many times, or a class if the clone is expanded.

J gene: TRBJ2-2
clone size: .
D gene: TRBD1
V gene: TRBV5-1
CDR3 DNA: TGCGCCAGCAGCCAGGGGACAGGAAACACCGGGGAGCTGTTTTTT
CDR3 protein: CASSQGTGNTGELFF

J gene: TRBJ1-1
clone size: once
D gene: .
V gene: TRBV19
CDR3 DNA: TGTGCCAGTGTCTCCCGGGTTGCGAACACTGAAGCTTTCTTT
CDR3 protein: CASVSRVANTEAFF

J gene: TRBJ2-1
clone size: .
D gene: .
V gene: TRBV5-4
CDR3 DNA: TGTGCCAGCAGCTTTACCGAGAACAATGAGCAGTTCTTC
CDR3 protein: CASSFTENNEQFF

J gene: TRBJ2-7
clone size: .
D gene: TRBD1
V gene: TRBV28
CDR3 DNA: TGTGCCAGCAGAGCGGCGTGGACAGGGAGCTACGAGCAGTACTTC
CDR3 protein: CASRAAWTGSYEQYF

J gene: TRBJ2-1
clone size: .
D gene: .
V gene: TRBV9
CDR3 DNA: TGTGCCAGCCGGGGGCAGGGAATCAATGAGCAGTTCTTC
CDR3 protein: CASRGQGINEQFF

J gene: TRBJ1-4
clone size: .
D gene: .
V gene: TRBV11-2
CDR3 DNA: TGTGCCAGCAGCTTAGATCGAGAAGGGCTTAATGAAAAACTGTTTTTT
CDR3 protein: CASSLDREGLNEKLFF

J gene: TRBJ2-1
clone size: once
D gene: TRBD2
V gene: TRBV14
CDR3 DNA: TGTGCCAGCAGCCAACTTACTTACGCAACTAGCGCGCTGAACAATGAGCAGTTCTTC
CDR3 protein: CASSQLTYATSALNNEQFF

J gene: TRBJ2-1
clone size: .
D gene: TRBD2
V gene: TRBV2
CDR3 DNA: TGTGCCAGTACCCCCGGGACTAGCGGGTACAATGAGCAGTTCTTC
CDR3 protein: CASTPGTSGYNEQFF

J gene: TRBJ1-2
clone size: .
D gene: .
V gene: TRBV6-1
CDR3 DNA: TGTGCCAGCAAGGATGGCTACACCTTC
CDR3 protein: CASKDGYTF

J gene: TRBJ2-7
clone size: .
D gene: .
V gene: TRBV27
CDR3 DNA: TGTGCCAGCACCTCACTACCTCCCCACGAGCAGTACTTC
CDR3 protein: CASTSLPPHEQYF

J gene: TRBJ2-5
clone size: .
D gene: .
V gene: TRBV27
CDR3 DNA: TGTGCCAGCAGTCCCCAAGAGACCCAGTACTTC
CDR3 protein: CASSPQETQYF

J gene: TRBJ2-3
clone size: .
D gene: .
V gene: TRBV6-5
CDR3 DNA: TGTGCCAGCAGTTTCCCGACCTCAGATACGCAGTATTTT
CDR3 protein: CASSFPTSDTQYF

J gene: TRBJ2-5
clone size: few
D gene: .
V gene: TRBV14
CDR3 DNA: TGTGCCAGCAGCCAAGTGGAGGGGCAAGAGACCCAGTACTTC
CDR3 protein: CASSQVEGQETQYF

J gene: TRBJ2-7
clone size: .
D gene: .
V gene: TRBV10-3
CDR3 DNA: TGTGCCATCAGTGAGTCCGGGACCTCCTACGAGCAGTACTTC
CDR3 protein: CAISESGTSYEQYF

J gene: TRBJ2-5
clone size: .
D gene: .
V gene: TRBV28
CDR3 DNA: TGTGCCAGCAGTTTCCGGACAGGGAGGGTAGAGACCCAGTACTTC
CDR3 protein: CASSFRTGRVETQYF

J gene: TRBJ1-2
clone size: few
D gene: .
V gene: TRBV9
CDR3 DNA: TGTGCCAGCAGCGGGTGGCGATTGTCGGACAACTATGGCTACACCTTC
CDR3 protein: CASSGWRLSDNYGYTF

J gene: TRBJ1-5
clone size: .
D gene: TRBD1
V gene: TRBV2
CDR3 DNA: TGTGCCAGCAGGGGGACCGGGACAGCGCAGGAAAAGCCCCAGCATTTT
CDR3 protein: CASRGTGTAQEKPQHF

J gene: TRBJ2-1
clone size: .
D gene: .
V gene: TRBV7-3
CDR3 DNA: TGTGCCAGCAGCTTAATCCCACGCTCCTACAATGAGCAGTTCTTC
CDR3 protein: CASSLIPRSYNEQFF

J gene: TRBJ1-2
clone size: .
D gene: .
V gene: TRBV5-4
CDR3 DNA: TGTGCCAGCAACCAACAGGGAGCCTATGGCTACACCTTC
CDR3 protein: CASNQQGAYGYTF

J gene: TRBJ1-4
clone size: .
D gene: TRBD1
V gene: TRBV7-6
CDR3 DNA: TGTGCCAGTGGACAGGGCATAAATGAAAAACTGTTTTTT
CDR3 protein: CASGQGINEKLFF

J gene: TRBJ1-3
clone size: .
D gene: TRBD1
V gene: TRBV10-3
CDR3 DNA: TGTGCCATCAGTGAGGGGACAGCGGAAATCTCTGGAAACACCATATATTTT
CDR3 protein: CAISEGTAEISGNTIYF

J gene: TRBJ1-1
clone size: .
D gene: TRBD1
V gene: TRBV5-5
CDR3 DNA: TGTGCCAGCAGCTGGACAGGGCCGGGCACTGAAGCTTTCTTT
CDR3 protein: CASSWTGPGTEAFF

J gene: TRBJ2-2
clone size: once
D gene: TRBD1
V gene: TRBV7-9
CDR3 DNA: TGTGCCAGCAGCGGGGACAGGGGACGAACCGGGGAGCTGTTTTTT
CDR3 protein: CASSGDRGRTGELFF

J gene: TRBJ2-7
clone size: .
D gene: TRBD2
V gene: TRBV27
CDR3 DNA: TGTGCCAGCAGTCCGGGACTAGCGGGGTACTACGAGCAGTACTTC
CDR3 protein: CASSPGLAGYYEQYF

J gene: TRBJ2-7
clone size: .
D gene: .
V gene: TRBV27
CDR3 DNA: TGTGCCAGCGGTGTGGGGACCTACGAGCAGTACTTC
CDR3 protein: CASGVGTYEQYF

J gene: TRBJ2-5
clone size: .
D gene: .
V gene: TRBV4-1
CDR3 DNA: TGCGCCAGCAGCCAAAACCTAGGCGGGGCGAGGGAGACCCAGTACTTC
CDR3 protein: CASSQNLGGARETQYF

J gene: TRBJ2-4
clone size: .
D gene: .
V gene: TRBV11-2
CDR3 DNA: TGTGCCAGCAGCTTAGGTGGGGGGGCCAAAAACATTCAGTACTTC
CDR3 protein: CASSLGGGAKNIQYF

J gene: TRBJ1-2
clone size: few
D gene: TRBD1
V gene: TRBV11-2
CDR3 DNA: TGTGCCAGCAGCTTAGGTTCGGGACAGGGTTATGGCTACACCTTC
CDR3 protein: CASSLGSGQGYGYTF

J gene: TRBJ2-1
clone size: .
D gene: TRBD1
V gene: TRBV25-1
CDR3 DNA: TGTGCCAGCAGTGAACTCCCAGGGGGACGGTACGATGAGCAGTTCTTC
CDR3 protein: CASSELPGGRYDEQFF

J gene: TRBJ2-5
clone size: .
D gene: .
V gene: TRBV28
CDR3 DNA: TGTGCCAGCATGCGGGCGAACCAAGAGACCCAGTACTTC
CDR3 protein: CASMRANQETQYF

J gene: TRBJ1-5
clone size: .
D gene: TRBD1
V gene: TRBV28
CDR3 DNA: TGTGCCAGCAGTTTGAGGGACAGGGGCGGTCAGCCCCAGCATTTT
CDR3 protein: CASSLRDRGGQPQHF

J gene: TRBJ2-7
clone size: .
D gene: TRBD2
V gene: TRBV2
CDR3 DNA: TGTGCCAGCAGCGGAACTAGCGCGAGCTCCTACGAGCAGTACTTC
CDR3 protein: CASSGTSASSYEQYF

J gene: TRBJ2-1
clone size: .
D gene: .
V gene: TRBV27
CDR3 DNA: TGTGCCAGCAGAGGTGGTGGATACAATGAGCAGTTCTTC
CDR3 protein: CASRGGGYNEQFF

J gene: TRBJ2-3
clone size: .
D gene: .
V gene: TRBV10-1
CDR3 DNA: TGCGCCAGCAGCTGGGGGTCAGATACGCAGTATTTT
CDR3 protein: CASSWGSDTQYF

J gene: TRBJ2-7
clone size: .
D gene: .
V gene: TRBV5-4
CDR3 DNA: TGTGCCAGCAGCTTGGCAGGAGAGCAGTACTTC
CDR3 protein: CASSLAGEQYF

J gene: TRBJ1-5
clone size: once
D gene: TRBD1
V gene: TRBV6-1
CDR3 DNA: TGTGCCAGCAGTGATCGGGACAGAAGCAATCAGCCCCAGCATTTT
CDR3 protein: CASSDRDRSNQPQHF

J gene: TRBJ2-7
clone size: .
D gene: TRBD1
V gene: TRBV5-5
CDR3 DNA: TGTGCCAGCAGCTTGTTCTGGACAGGGTCCTACGAGCAGTACTTC
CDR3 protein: CASSLFWTGSYEQYF

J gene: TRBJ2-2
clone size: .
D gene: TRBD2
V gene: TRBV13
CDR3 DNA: TGTGCCAGCGGAGGGGAGGGCACCGGGGAGCTGTTTTTT
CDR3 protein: CASGGEGTGELFF

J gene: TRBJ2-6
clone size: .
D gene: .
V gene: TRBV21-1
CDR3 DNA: TGTGCCAGCAGCAAAAAGGGGGTTGGGGCCAACGTCCTGACTTTC
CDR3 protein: CASSKKGVGANVLTF

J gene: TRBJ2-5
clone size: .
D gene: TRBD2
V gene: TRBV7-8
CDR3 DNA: TGTGCCAGCAGGGCACTAGCGGGAGGTCTGGAGACCCAGTACTTC
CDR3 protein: CASRALAGGLETQYF

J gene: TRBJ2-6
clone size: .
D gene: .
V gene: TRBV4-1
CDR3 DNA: TGCGCCAGCAGCCAGCCTACTGGGGGGGCGTCCGCCTCTGGGGCCAACGTCCTGACTTTC
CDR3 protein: CASSQPTGGASASGANVLTF